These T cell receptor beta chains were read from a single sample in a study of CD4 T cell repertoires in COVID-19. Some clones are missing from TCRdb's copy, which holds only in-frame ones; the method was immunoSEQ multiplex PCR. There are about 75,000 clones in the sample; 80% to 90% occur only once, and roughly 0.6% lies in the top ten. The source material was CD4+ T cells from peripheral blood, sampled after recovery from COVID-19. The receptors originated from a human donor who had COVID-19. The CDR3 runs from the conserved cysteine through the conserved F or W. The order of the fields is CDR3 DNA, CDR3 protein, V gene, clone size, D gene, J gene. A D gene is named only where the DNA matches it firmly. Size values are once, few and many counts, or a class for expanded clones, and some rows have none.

TGTGCCAGCAGCCAAGGGACAGCCTACGAGCAGTACTTC | CASSQGTAYEQYF | TRBV3-1/TRBV3-2 | NA | NA | TRBJ2-7
TGTGCCAGCAGCTTAGCGGTAGTACAAGAGACCCAGTACTTC | CASSLAVVQETQYF | TRBV7-2 | NA | NA | TRBJ2-5
TGTGCCAGCAGCCCTCCGGGTAGCGGGGTCACAGATACGCAGTATTTT | CASSPPGSGVTDTQYF | TRBV4-2 | NA | TRBD2 | TRBJ2-3
TGCGCCAGCAGCTTGTATGCTAGCGGGAGTCCAATCACAGATACGCAGTATTTT | CASSLYASGSPITDTQYF | TRBV5-1 | NA | TRBD2 | TRBJ2-3
TGTGCCAGCAGTCCGGGACAGGGGGTACCCCTCCACTTT | CASSPGQGVPLHF | TRBV12-3/TRBV12-4 | few | TRBD1 | TRBJ1-6
TGCGCCAGCAGCTCCGGGAATGAAAAACTGTTTTTT | CASSSGNEKLFF | TRBV4-1 | NA | NA | TRBJ1-4
TGTGCCATCAGTGGCCGAGAGAACACTGAAGCTTTCTTT | CAISGRENTEAFF | TRBV10-3 | NA | NA | TRBJ1-1
TGTGCCATCAGTGAGGGGGGTTACGAGCAGTACTTC | CAISEGGYEQYF | TRBV10-3 | few | NA | TRBJ2-7
TGTGCCATCAGTGAGTGGGGGGGGCAAGAGACCCAGTACTTC | CAISEWGGQETQYF | TRBV10-3 | NA | TRBD2 | TRBJ2-5
TGTGCCAGCAGCTTGGCTCTAGCGGGAGCAGAAGAGCAGTACTTC | CASSLALAGAEEQYF | TRBV5-4 | NA | TRBD2 | TRBJ2-7
TGTGCCAGCAGTGAATTAAAACAGGGTTCGACCGAGCAGTACTTC | CASSELKQGSTEQYF | TRBV25-1 | once | NA | TRBJ2-7
TGTGCCAGCTCCCCGGGACCGAACACCGGGGAGCTGTTTTTT | CASSPGPNTGELFF | TRBV18 | NA | NA | TRBJ2-2
TGTGCCAGCTCACGTCGGACTAGCGGGGGCCCAGATACGCAGTATTTT | CASSRRTSGGPDTQYF | TRBV18 | NA | TRBD2 | TRBJ2-3
TGTGCCAGCAGTCCACCAATGGCCTATGGCTACACCTTC | CASSPPMAYGYTF | TRBV12-3/TRBV12-4 | NA | NA | TRBJ1-2
TGTGCCAGCAGCGTAGGCGGGGGGTCCTACAATGAGCAGTTCTTC | CASSVGGGSYNEQFF | TRBV9 | few | TRBD2 | TRBJ2-1
TGTGCCAGCAGTTACTCCGGGACAGGGGCCATCGGCTACACCTTC | CASSYSGTGAIGYTF | TRBV6-5 | NA | TRBD1 | TRBJ1-2
TGCGCCAGCAGCTTACAGGGCCAGGGAGAGACCCAGTACTTC | CASSLQGQGETQYF | TRBV5-1 | NA | NA | TRBJ2-5
TGTGCCAGCAGCTTGCTAGCGGGAAGCACAGATACGCAGTATTTT | CASSLLAGSTDTQYF | TRBV7-2 | NA | TRBD2 | TRBJ2-3
TGCGCCAGCAGCTTGGGAGGGCTTGAGGACACTGAAGCTTTCTTT | CASSLGGLEDTEAFF | TRBV5-1 | NA | NA | TRBJ1-1
TGTGCCAGCAGTTACGAGAGTCGACGGACCCAGTACTTC | CASSYESRRTQYF | TRBV6-6 | NA | NA | TRBJ2-5
TGTGCCAGCGGGACCGATGCCTGGGGCAATCAGCCCCAGCATTTT | CASGTDAWGNQPQHF | TRBV19 | NA | NA | TRBJ1-5
TGTGCCAGCAGCCAAGCGAGAGATACGCAGTATTTT | CASSQARDTQYF | TRBV3-1/TRBV3-2 | NA | NA | TRBJ2-3
TGTGCCAGCTCACCCGTGACAGGGGTTGACACCATATATTTT | CASSPVTGVDTIYF | TRBV18 | NA | TRBD1 | TRBJ1-3
TGTGCCAGCAGCTTGCGGGGGGGGACCACCAGCACAGATACGCAGTATTTT | CASSLRGGTTSTDTQYF | TRBV5-5 | NA | TRBD2 | TRBJ2-3
TGTGCCAGCAGCCAAGGGGGGGGAGGCTCTGGAAACACCATATATTTT | CASSQGGGGSGNTIYF | TRBV3-1/TRBV3-2 | NA | NA | TRBJ1-3
TGTGCCAGTAGCCGCCCCTTAGCGGGAGGGCCGGGAGAGACCCAGTACTTC | CASSRPLAGGPGETQYF | TRBV19 | once | TRBD2 | TRBJ2-5
TGTGCCAGCAGCCTGACAGGGGGCCAGAATGAGCAGTTCTTC | CASSLTGGQNEQFF | TRBV28 | NA | TRBD1 | TRBJ2-1
TGTGCCAGCAGCCAAAGAGGGGCGGCGTTCGACTACGAGCAGTACTTC | CASSQRGAAFDYEQYF | TRBV21-1 | NA | NA | TRBJ2-7
TGTGCCAGCAGCTTAGAGAGCACAGATACGCAGTATTTT | CASSLESTDTQYF | TRBV5-4 | NA | NA | TRBJ2-3
TGCAGCGTTGGTAGGGGCTCGGTGAACACTGAAGCTTTCTTT | CSVGRGSVNTEAFF | TRBV29-1 | NA | NA | TRBJ1-1
TGCGCCAGCAGCGCTGGACAGGGGAACTATGGCTACACCTTC | CASSAGQGNYGYTF | TRBV5-1 | NA | TRBD1 | TRBJ1-2
TGCGCCAGCAGCTTATTACAGGGTAACACCATATATTTT | CASSLLQGNTIYF | TRBV5-1 | NA | NA | TRBJ1-3
TGTGCCAGCAGCCAAGGGGTTGGGACTAGCACAGATACGCAGTATTTT | CASSQGVGTSTDTQYF | TRBV3-1/TRBV3-2 | NA | NA | TRBJ2-3
TGTGCCAGCAGTGAGATTAGAACGGGGAATCAGCCCCAGCATTTT | CASSEIRTGNQPQHF | TRBV2 | NA | NA | TRBJ1-5
TGCGCCAGCAGCTTGGTAGCGGGGGTAGATACGCAGTATTTT | CASSLVAGVDTQYF | TRBV5-1 | NA | TRBD2 | TRBJ2-3
TGTGCCAGCAGCCCGGGGGCGCCGACAGATACGCAGTATTTT | CASSPGAPTDTQYF | TRBV5-4 | NA | NA | TRBJ2-3
TGTGCTAGTGAGGAACAGACCAATGAGCAGTTCTTC | CASEEQTNEQFF | TRBV12-5 | NA | NA | TRBJ2-1
TGTGCCAGCAGCTTGCGCCTGACAGGCAAGAATGAAAAACTGTTTTTT | CASSLRLTGKNEKLFF | TRBV5-4 | NA | NA | TRBJ1-4
TGTGCCACCTCCAGCGGAGGGAACTACGAGCAGTACTTC | CATSSGGNYEQYF | TRBV2 | NA | NA | TRBJ2-7
TGTGCCAGTAGTTCCGCGACAGCAAGTAACACTGAAGCTTTCTTT | CASSSATASNTEAFF | TRBV19 | NA | NA | TRBJ1-1
TGTGCCAGCAGTTTAACCAGTAGTTCGACCCAGTACTTC | CASSLTSSSTQYF | TRBV28 | NA | NA | TRBJ2-5
TGTGCCAGCAGCTCGCCGGGACTAGAGTACGAGCAGTACTTC | CASSSPGLEYEQYF | TRBV5-6 | NA | TRBD2 | TRBJ2-7
TGTGCCAGCAGCGTAGAGGGGCGCTATGGCTACACCTTC | CASSVEGRYGYTF | TRBV9 | NA | NA | TRBJ1-2
TGTGCCAGCGGACAGCTAGAGACCCAGTACTTC | CASGQLETQYF | TRBV7-9 | NA | NA | TRBJ2-5
TGTGCCAGCAGCTTCCGGGACGGGAACACTGAAGCTTTCTTT | CASSFRDGNTEAFF | TRBV7-8 | NA | NA | TRBJ1-1
TGTGCCAGCAGTGGAGCGGCGAGCTCCTACAATGAGCAGTTCTTC | CASSGAASSYNEQFF | TRBV2 | NA | NA | TRBJ2-1
TGTGCCAGCAGCGTTGAGTGGACAGCCATAACTTACGAGCAGTACTTC | CASSVEWTAITYEQYF | TRBV5-5 | few | NA | TRBJ2-7
TGTGCCACCCGGGCTAGCGGCACAGATACGCAGTATTTT | CATRASGTDTQYF | TRBV24-1 | once | NA | TRBJ2-3
TGTGCCAGCAGCACCACCGGGACAATACGGGAAAAACTGTTTTTT | CASSTTGTIREKLFF | TRBV5-5 | NA | NA | TRBJ1-4
TGCGCCAGCAGCATAGCCTCCCCACTAAAGCAAAGCTCCTACGAGCAGTACTTC | CASSIASPLKQSSYEQYF | TRBV5-1 | NA | NA | TRBJ2-7
TGTGCCAGCAGTCGTTACACAGGGTACGAAGAGACCCAGTACTTC | CASSRYTGYEETQYF | TRBV14 | NA | NA | TRBJ2-5
TGCAGTGCCCAGGGGGACTATGGCTACACCTTC | CSAQGDYGYTF | TRBV20-1 | NA | TRBD1 | TRBJ1-2
TGTGCCAGCAGCTTACGGACAGGGGCCTATGGCTACACCTTC | CASSLRTGAYGYTF | TRBV11-2 | NA | TRBD1 | TRBJ1-2
TGTGCCAGCAGCTTAGAGGGAGGGGGCGAGCAGTACTTC | CASSLEGGGEQYF | TRBV11-3 | once | NA | TRBJ2-7
TGTGCCAGCAGCAGAGGGACAGGGAGGACCCTCACTAATGAAAAACTGTTTTTT | CASSRGTGRTLTNEKLFF | TRBV7-9 | NA | TRBD1 | TRBJ1-4
TGCGCCAGCAGGCTGAGGAGCTCCTATAATTCACCCCTCCACTTT | CASRLRSSYNSPLHF | TRBV5-1 | NA | NA | TRBJ1-6
TGTGCCAGCAGCTTGGGGCAGAACTACGAGCAGTACTTC | CASSLGQNYEQYF | TRBV7-9 | NA | NA | TRBJ2-7
TGTGCCAGCAGCCAATCAACAGGGGTTTACGCGGCCCTCCACTTT | CASSQSTGVYAALHF | TRBV3-1/TRBV3-2 | NA | TRBD1 | TRBJ1-6